Shown below are 19 T cell receptor beta chains from a single sample sequenced in a study of radiotherapy plus CTLA-4 blockade in lung cancer. Produced via immunoSEQ multiplex PCR; TCRdb's table is partial and in-frame only. The sample has about 90,000 clones; about 83% are singletons. The sequencing used peripheral blood, collected from a patient treated with radiotherapy plus ipilimumab. The source is a human donor with non-small cell lung cancer that progressed on radiotherapy plus ipilimumab.

V gene TRBV5-4 combines with J gene TRBJ1-5, with D possibly TRBD1 on 6 matching bases. The germline gives CDR1 SGHNT, CDR2 YYREEE (reference sequence). The CDR3 consists of 14 residues. The germline V and J ends were trimmed by 0 bases and 5 bases, with 9 bases remaining between them. The CDR3 sequence: CASSLDAGDQPQHF. CDR3 in DNA: TGTGCCAGCAGCTTGGATGCAGGGGATCAGCCCCAGCATTTT. Based on the CDR3 plus reference TRBV5-4 and TRBJ1-5, the full variable domain is ETGVTQSPTHLIKTRGQQVTLRCSSQSGHNTVSWYQQALGQGPQFIFQYYREEENGRGNFPPRFSGLQFPNYSSELNVNALELDDSALYLCASSLDAGDQPQHFGDGTRLSIL.

V usage is TRBV4-1 and J usage is TRBJ1-4; D possibly corresponds to TRBD1 (6 bases). This CDR3 has 17 amino acids. The V and J ends lost 1 base and 4 bases respectively, with 16 bases between them. CDR1 is MGHRA, CDR2 YSYEKL, per germline. The CDR3 nucleotides read TGCGCCAGCAGCCAAGGAGTTGGGGGGGCCTTTAATGAAAAACTGTTTTTT. Protein sequence: CASSQGVGGAFNEKLFF.

This clone is a singleton in its sample. This sequence joins TRBV4-3 and TRBJ1-5; possible D gene TRBD1, 6 bases. Germline CDR1 is LGHNA and CDR2 is YSLEER. Between the trimmed V and J ends, which lost 0 bases and 1 base, there was a span of 13 bases. CDR3 length: 17 residues. In DNA, the CDR3 is TGCGCCAGCAGCCAAGAATATCAGGGGTTGAGCAATCAGCCCCAGCATTTT. This sequence encodes CASSQEYQGLSNQPQHF.

The rearrangement uses TRBV5-1 and TRBJ1-4; D is possibly TRBD1 (5 bases). This CDR3 has 15 amino acids. Germline V gene sequence: CDR1 SGHRS, CDR2 YFSETQ. Trimming took off 4 bases at V and 7 bases at J, with 17 bases between the two ends. CDR3 protein: CASSPGGGSGEKLFF. In DNA, the CDR3 is TGCGCCAGCAGCCCCGGTGGGGGTAGTGGTGAAAAACTGTTTTTT. Based on the CDR3 plus reference TRBV5-1 and TRBJ1-4, the full variable domain is KAGVTQTPRYLIKTRGQQVTLSCSPISGHRSVSWYQQTPGQGLQFLFEYFSETQRNKGNFPGRFSGRQFSNSRSEMNVSTLELGDSALYLCASSPGGGSGEKLFFGSGTQLSVL.

J is TRBJ2-7 and V is TRBV10-3; 12 bases agree with TRBD2. V lost 0 bases and J lost 3; bases outside the gene matches: 0. Germline V gene data show CDR1 as ENHRY and CDR2 as SYGVKD. CDR3 length equals 15 residues. CDR3 in amino acids: CAISESGLAGYEQYF. Here the CDR3 DNA reads TGTGCCATCAGTGAGTCGGGACTAGCGGGCTACGAGCAGTACTTC.

The chain links TRBV11-1 to TRBJ2-1; D unresolved. This CDR3 spans 12 amino acids. V was trimmed by 5 bases and J by 8 bases, leaving 10 bases between them. CDR1 is SGHAT, CDR2 FQDESV, per germline (reference sequence). CDR3: CASSRIPDEQFF. The CDR3 DNA sequence: TGTGCCAGCAGCCGGATTCCTGATGAGCAGTTCTTC.

This rearrangement joins TRBV11-2 to TRBJ2-7; D remains unclear. The CDR3 contains 13 residues. Looked up from germline, CDR1 is SGHAT and CDR2 is FQNNGV. Between the trimmed V and J ends, which lost 4 bases and 2 bases, there was a span of 9 bases. The CDR3 spells CASSSLGPYEQYF. DNA for the CDR3: TGTGCCAGCAGCTCCTTAGGCCCCTACGAGCAGTACTTC.

The chain carries TRBV5-1 and TRBJ2-1; 8 positions match TRBD2. J was trimmed by 6 bases and V by 0 bases; bases with no gene match: 5. Germline CDR1 and CDR2: SGHRS and YFSETQ. The CDR3 contains 15 residues. Here the CDR3 DNA reads TGCGCCAGCAGCTTGGGAGGACTAGCCTCCAATGAGCAGTTCTTC. It codes for CASSLGGLASNEQFF.

This clone was detected once. The V gene is TRBV7-9, the J gene TRBJ1-1, with D hard to call. CDR3 length: 14 residues. Germline values: CDR1 SEHNR, CDR2 FQNEAQ (reference sequence). Trimming pared 6 bases from V and 0 bases from J, leaving 11 bases between. CDR3 DNA sequence: TGTGCCAGCAGTCTCCCGGCCGTGAACACTGAAGCTTTCTTT. The encoded protein is CASSLPAVNTEAFF.

The chain employs TRBV30 and TRBJ2-1; the D is unclear. Germline-derived CDR1 and CDR2 are GTSNPN and SVGIG (reference sequence). The CDR3 length is 14 residues. The V end was cut by 1 base, the J end by 6 bases, with 13 bases between. The DNA of the CDR3 is TGTGCCTGGAGTGGCTTGGGTTCAATCAATGAGCAGTTCTTC. This codes for CAWSGLGSINEQFF.

This sequence joins TRBV5-5 and TRBJ1-6, with 7 nucleotides matching TRBD1. From germline, CDR1 is SGHKS and CDR2 YYEKEE (reference sequence). V lost 0 bases, J lost 7 bases, and 4 bases stayed unmatched. The CDR3 extends over 15 amino acids. The CDR3: CASSLAGTENSPLHF. CDR3 nucleotides: TGTGCCAGCAGCTTGGCCGGGACAGAGAATTCACCCCTCCACTTT.

The chain recombines TRBV30 with TRBJ1-4, with a tentative D call TRBD1 (5 bases). The germline gives CDR1 GTSNPN, CDR2 SVGIG (reference sequence). There are 15 residues in the CDR3. Trimming took 1 base from V and 8 from J, leaving 17 bases between them. The chain's CDR3 is CAWSDSGTKGEKLFF. The CDR3 coding sequence is TGTGCCTGGAGTGACTCCGGGACGAAAGGGGAAAAACTGTTTTTT.

The chain is built from TRBV28 and TRBJ1-2; D remains ambiguous. V was trimmed by 2 bases and J by 5 bases, leaving 6 bases between them. The CDR3 consists of 12 residues. Looked up from germline, CDR1 is MDHEN and CDR2 is SYDVKM. CDR3 nucleotides: TGTGCCAGCAGTTTACCGGGGTATGGCTACACCTTC. Protein product: CASSLPGYGYTF.

This clone was found once. The V gene is TRBV21-1, the J gene TRBJ1-2; the D call TRBD1 from the table was never checked on the DNA. TRBV21-1 is termed a pseudogene. The CDR3 length is 16 residues. The CDR3 sequence is CASSKEGQEANYGYTF. The CDR3 bases are TGTGCCAGCAGCAAAGAGGGACAGGAAGCTAACTATGGCTACACCTTC.

On this clone itself: A read error may produce the germline difference seen at one junction end. The V call is TRBV28, the J call TRBJ1-2; D possibly corresponds to TRBD1 (6 bases). The CDR3 is made up of 15 amino acids. Germline V CDR1 and CDR2: MDHEN, SYDVKM. CDR3 sequence: CASSLALQGDYGYTF. CDR3 bases: TGTGCTAGCAGTTTAGCCCTACAGGGTGACTATGGCTACACCTTC.

V is TRBV6-1 and J is TRBJ2-3; D unclear. The CDR3 has 11 amino acids. V lost 6 bases and J 5 bases, leaving 6 bases between the germline ends. CDR1 MNHNS and CDR2 SASEGT come from the germline V gene. For the CDR3, the DNA is TGTGCCAGCAGGGTCGGAGATACGCAGTATTTT. It codes for CASRVGDTQYF.

The chain joins TRBV28 to TRBJ1-5; D remains unclear. Trimming cost V 8 bases and J 0 bases, with 17 bases left between them. Germline assignment: CDR1 MDHEN and CDR2 SYDVKM. The CDR3 runs 16 residues. CDR3 sequence: CASDRPAIYSNQPQHF. The CDR3, as DNA: TGTGCCAGCGACCGTCCGGCGATATATAGCAATCAGCCCCAGCATTTT. Full variable domain (rest looked up from reference TRBV28 and TRBJ1-5): DVKVTQSSRYLVKRTGEKVFLECVQDMDHENMFWYRQDPGLGLRLIYFSYDVKMKEKGDIPEGYSVSREKKERFSLILESASTNQTSMYLCASDRPAIYSNQPQHFGDGTRLSIL.

The rearrangement uses TRBV28 and TRBJ2-7; a weak D match, TRBD1 (5 bases). V dropped 3 bases and J dropped 2 bases, with 11 bases sitting between them. The V gene's germline CDR1 is MDHEN and CDR2 SYDVKM. This CDR3 contains 14 residues. The CDR3 region has the DNA TGTGCCAGCAGTTTGCCACAGGTTCCCTACGAGCAGTACTTC. This translates into CASSLPQVPYEQYF. The whole variable domain, remainder taken from reference TRBV28 and TRBJ2-7, is DVKVTQSSRYLVKRTGEKVFLECVQDMDHENMFWYRQDPGLGLRLIYFSYDVKMKEKGDIPEGYSVSREKKERFSLILESASTNQTSMYLCASSLPQVPYEQYFGPGTRLTVT.

This chain uses TRBV5-1 with TRBJ2-2; D gene unclear. The CDR3 length is 14 residues. Trimming left V 5 bases short and J 2 bases short, with 10 bases between. CDR1 and CDR2 (germline): SGHRS, YFSETQ. CDR3 residues: CASSFNRNTGELFF. The CDR3 DNA reads TGCGCCAGCAGTTTCAACAGAAACACCGGGGAGCTGTTTTTT.